This T cell receptor beta chain was captured by sequencing in a study of blood T cells in healthy people across ages (dated by TCRdb to 2013 to 2016). At the level of the whole study: In model experiments, template switching captured roughly one uniquely barcoded TCR beta cDNA molecule for every two T cells. The study measured age-related changes in TCR beta repertoire diversity using deep sequencing normalized with unique cDNA molecular identifiers. The donors were divided into four age groups: young (average about 15 years), middle-aged (approximately 39), aged (roughly 60) and long-lived (around 80). For two donors (one aged 18 to 30 and one aged 80 or older), the study analyzed two additional independent replicas of 1 million unique cDNA reads from the same blood draw.

Libraries were made using 5' RACE. The listed sequencing device is Illumina HiSeq 2500. A second PCR of roughly 7 to 11 cycles was performed with a sample-barcoded 5' primer and a J-beta primer mix. Each TCR beta cDNA molecule received a unique molecular identifier from a template-switch 5' adaptor carrying 12 random nucleotides. At least 2.5 million CDR3-containing paired-end reads were obtained from each sample. First-strand cDNA was synthesized from all RNA with the Mint cDNA synthesis kit, primed by a TRBC-specific oligonucleotide. Following uracil-DNA glycosylase treatment, a first 18-cycle PCR with universal primers M1SS and BC2_uni_R was performed on all cDNA. Concerning the study's data processing: Normalization of each sample was performed by random selection of 1 million high-quality reads, each carrying a distinct molecular identifier. Instead of being binned into consensus sequences, reads with shared molecular identifiers were discarded. CDR3 identification, clonotype clustering and error correction used MiTCR with a Q25 quality threshold and the strictest error-elimination algorithm. A nonparametric unseen species model with Euler transformation was used to estimate a lower bound on total TCR beta diversity. TCRdb cleaned the public reads at Q25 with fastp, built clones with MiXCR and kept in-frame beta chains. CDR3 protein duplicates are merged, each entry listing the most common genes and DNA. The V and J calls and clone size come from TCRdb's table, not from the authors' own analysis. The sample table lists nearly 800,000 distinct CDR3 sequences, 25% of them with a count of one. The ten largest clones take up roughly 3.8% of the sample.

Overall study outcomes, separate from this receptor: Estimates of total diversity based on one million sequenced T cells were regarded as lower bounds and as underestimates. Donor CMV infection status was unknown, potentially confounding age-related changes in expanded clonotypes. Since profiling was done on bulk unsorted PBMCs, naive and antigen-experienced compartments could not be conclusively compared. Observed TCR beta diversity per million T cells fell roughly linearly with age, and a significant reduction was already apparent by age roughly 40. The percentage of naive T cells measured by flow cytometry correlated strongly with observed TCR beta diversity. Compared with the aged group, more naive CD4+ T cells, fewer expanded clones and increased TCR diversity were shown by the long-lived group, suggesting age selection.

V loses 11 bases at its end and J loses 1 base; junction bases beyond the gene matches: 10. The CDR3 measures 14 amino acids from cysteine to phenylalanine. The DNA shown is the 42-base CDR3, in frame from base 1. Via the germline V gene (reference sequence), CDR1 is SEHNR and CDR2 FQNEAQ. Donors were 39 systemically healthy Caucasian individuals from Russia aged roughly 6 to 90 years. Each donor gave ten milliliters of peripheral blood, drawn into EDTA-treated Vacutainer tubes. Ficoll-Paque density-gradient centrifugation was used to isolate PBMCs, with at least 6.5 million per sample. Total RNA was extracted from PBMCs with Trizol reagent, with at least 6 micrograms obtained per sample. The percentages of naive CD45RAhigh/CD27high T cells were determined by flow cytometry on a PBMC aliquot from every donor. With regard to this clonotype: Its antigen is unknown. The sample holds no much larger clone one base away, and base qualities are not on file.

Separately, the same data were catalogued under a study of T cells of mothers and their children. From that second study: Nine systemically healthy Caucasian individuals, comprising three mothers and their six children, were included as donors. cDNA synthesis used all of the extracted RNA, with about 1.5 ug of RNA in each 15 ul reaction. In the second PCR, the M1S primer introduced both the sample barcodes and 2-4 random nucleotides. Over 8 million TCR beta CDR3 reads were obtained for each mother, and 2.5 million to 3.5 million reads were obtained for each child. Thymic selection similarly shapes TCR recombination output in related and unrelated pairs, with minor effect from inherited differences. Normalized repertoire overlap was always slightly but never significantly higher in related than unrelated mother-child pairs. With a sensitivity of around 97 clones per million clonotypes, no persistent microchimeric T cell clones were detected. Deep NGS was used in the study to compare the TCR beta repertoires of mothers and children and to look for features that separate related mother-child pairs from unrelated individuals. On average, the children were around 11 +/- 4 years old, while the mothers were roughly 40 +/- 4 years old. Libraries were sequenced on Illumina HiSeq 2000 with 100+100 nt paired-end reads after adapter ligation with NEBNext reagents. To prevent cross-contamination, the mother and child libraries were prepared one month apart and sequenced in separate runs. For each donor, between roughly 450,000 and 2,300,000 distinct TCR beta clonotypes were identified. Naive TCR beta clonotypes were estimated from low-frequency clonotypes matched to each donor's FACS-determined naive share, without sorting.

Rearrangement joined TRBV7-9 to TRBJ1-1; TRBD1 agrees with 7 junctional bases. The specimen was blood. This sequence was found in a boy aged 10-17 years in good health. The DNA is TGTGCCCAAGACAGGGTCTCCGCGAACACTGAAGCTTTCTTT. It codes for CAQDRVSANTEAFF.